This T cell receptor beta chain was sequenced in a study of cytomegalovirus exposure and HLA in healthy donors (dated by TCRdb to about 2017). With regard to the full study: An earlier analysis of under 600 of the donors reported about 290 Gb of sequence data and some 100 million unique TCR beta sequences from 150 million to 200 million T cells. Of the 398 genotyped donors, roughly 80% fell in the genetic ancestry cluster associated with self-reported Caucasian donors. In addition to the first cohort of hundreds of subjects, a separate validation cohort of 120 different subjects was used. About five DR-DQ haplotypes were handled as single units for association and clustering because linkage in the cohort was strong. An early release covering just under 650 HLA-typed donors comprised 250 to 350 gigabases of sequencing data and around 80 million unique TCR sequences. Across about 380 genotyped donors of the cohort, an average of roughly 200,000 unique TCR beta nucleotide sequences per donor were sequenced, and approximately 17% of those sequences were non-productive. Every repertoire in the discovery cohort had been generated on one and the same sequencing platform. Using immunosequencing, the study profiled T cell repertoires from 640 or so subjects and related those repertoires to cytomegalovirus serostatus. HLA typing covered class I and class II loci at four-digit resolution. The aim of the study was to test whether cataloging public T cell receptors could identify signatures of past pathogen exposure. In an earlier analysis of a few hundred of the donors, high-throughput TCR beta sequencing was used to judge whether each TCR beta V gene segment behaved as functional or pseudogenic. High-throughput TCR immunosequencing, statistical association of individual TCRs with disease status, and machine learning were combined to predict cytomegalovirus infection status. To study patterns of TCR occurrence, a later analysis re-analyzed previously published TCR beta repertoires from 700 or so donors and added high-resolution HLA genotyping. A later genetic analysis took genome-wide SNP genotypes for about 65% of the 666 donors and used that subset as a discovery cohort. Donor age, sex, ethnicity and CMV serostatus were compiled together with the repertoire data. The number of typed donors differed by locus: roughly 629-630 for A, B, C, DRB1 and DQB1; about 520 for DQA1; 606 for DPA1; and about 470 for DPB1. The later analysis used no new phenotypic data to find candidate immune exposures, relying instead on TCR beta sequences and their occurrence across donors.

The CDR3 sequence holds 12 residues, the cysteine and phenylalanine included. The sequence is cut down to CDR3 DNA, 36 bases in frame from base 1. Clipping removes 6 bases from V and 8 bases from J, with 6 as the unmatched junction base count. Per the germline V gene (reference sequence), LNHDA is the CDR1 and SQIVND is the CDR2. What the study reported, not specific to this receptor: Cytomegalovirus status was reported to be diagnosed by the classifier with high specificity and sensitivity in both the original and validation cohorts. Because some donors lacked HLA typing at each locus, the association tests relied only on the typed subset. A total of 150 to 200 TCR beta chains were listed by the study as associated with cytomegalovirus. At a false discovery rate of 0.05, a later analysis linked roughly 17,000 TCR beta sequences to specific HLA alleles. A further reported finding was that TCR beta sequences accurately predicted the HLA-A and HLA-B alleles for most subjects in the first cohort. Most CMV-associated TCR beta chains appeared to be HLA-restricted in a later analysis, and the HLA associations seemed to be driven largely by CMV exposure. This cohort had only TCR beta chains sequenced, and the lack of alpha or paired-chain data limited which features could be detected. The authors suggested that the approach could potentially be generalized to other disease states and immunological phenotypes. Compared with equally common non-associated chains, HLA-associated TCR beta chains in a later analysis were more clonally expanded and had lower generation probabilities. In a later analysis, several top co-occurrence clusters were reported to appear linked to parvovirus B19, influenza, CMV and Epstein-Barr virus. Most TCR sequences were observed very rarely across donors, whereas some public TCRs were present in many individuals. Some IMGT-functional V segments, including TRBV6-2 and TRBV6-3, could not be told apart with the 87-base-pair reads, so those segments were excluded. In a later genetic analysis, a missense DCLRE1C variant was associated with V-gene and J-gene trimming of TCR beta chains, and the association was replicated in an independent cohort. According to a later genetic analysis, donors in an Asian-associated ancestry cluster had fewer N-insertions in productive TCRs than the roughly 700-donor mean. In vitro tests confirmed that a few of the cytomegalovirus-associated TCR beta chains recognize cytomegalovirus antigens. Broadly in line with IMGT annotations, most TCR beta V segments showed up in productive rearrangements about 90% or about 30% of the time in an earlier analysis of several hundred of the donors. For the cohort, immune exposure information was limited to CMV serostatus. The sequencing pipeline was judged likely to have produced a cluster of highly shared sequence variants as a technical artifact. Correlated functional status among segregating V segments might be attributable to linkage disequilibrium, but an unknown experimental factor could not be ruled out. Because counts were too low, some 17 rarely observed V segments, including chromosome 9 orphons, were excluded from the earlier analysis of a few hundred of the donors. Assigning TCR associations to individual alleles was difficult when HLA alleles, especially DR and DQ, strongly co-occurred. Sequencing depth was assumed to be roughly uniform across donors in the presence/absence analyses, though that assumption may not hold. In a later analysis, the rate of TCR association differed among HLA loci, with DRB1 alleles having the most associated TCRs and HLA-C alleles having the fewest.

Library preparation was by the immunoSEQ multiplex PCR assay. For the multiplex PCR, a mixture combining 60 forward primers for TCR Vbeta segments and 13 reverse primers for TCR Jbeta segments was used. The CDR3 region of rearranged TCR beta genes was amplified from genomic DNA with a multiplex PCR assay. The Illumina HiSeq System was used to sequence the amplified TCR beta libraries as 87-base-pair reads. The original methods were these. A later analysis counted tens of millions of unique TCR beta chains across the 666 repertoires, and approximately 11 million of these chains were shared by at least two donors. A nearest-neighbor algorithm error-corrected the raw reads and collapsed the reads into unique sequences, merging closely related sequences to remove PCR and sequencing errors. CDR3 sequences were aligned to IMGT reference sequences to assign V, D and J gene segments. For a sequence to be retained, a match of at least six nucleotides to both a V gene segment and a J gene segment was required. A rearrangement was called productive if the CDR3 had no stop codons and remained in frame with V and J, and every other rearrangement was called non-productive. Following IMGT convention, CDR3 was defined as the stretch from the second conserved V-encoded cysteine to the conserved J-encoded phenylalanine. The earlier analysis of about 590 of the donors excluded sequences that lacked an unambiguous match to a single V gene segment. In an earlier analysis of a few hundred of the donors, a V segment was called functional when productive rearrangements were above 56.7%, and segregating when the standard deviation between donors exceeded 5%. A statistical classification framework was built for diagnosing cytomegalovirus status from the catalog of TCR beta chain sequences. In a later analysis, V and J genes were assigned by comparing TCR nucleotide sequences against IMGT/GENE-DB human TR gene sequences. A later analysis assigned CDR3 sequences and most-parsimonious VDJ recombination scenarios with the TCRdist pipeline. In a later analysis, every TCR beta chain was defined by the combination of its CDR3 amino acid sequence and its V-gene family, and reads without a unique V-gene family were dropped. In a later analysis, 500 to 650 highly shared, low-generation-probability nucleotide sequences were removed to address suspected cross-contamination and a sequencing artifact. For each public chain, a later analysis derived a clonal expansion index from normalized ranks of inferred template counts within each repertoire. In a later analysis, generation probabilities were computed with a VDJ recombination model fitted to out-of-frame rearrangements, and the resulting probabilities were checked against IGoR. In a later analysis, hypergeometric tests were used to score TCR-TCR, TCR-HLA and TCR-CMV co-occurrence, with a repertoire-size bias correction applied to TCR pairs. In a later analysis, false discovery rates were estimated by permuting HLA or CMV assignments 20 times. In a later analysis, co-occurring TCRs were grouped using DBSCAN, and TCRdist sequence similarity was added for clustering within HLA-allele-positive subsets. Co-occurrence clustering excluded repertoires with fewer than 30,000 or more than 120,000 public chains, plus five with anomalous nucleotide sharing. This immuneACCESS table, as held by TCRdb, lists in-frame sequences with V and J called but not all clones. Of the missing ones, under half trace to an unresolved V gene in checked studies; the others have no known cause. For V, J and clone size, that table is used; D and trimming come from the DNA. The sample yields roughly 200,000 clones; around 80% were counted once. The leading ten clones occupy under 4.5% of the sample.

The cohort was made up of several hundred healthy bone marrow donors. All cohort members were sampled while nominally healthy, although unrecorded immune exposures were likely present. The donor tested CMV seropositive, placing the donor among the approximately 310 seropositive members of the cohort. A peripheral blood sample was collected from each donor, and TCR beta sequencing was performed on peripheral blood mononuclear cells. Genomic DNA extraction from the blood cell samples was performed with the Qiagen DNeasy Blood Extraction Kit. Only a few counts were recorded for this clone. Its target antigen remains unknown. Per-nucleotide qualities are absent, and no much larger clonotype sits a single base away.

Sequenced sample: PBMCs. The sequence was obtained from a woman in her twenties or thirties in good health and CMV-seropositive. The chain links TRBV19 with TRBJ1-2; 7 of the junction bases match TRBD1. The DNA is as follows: TGTGCCAGTAGGCAAAGGGGGCTCGGCTACACCTTC. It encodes CASRQRGLGYTF.